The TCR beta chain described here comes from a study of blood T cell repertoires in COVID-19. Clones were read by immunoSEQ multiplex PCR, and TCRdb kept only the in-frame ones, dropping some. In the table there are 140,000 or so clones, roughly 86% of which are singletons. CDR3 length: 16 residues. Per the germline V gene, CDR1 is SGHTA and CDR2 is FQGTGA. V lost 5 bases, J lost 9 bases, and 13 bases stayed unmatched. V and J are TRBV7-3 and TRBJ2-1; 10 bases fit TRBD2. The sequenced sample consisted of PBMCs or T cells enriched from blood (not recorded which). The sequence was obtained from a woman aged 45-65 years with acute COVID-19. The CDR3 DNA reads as TGTGCCAGCAGCCCCCACCGAGCGGGAGGGCCCGGTGAGCAGTTCTTC. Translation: CASSPHRAGGPGEQFF. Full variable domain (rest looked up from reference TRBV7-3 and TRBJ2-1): GAGVSQTPSNKVTEKGKYVELRCDPISGHTALYWYRQSLGQGPEFLIYFQGTGAADDSGLPNDRFFAVRPEGSVSTLKIQRTERGDSAVYLCASSPHRAGGPGEQFFGPGTRLTVL.